The following is a TCR beta chain sequence with its context. No antigen is known for it. Base-call qualities are not available, and no considerably larger clone is one nucleotide away. The germline V gene (reference sequence) specifies SGHNT as CDR1 and YYREEE as CDR2. From the cysteine up to the phenylalanine, the CDR3 has a length of 17 residues. The only DNA kept is the CDR3, 51 bases in frame from the first base. Trimming removed 8 bases from V and 1 base from J; the gene matches leave 14 bases unexplained. Libraries were constructed by the immunoSEQ multiplex PCR assay. For the multiplex PCR, a mixture combining 60 forward primers for TCR Vbeta segments and 13 reverse primers for TCR Jbeta segments was used. A multiplex PCR assay on genomic DNA amplified the CDR3 region of rearranged TCR beta genes. Amplified TCR beta libraries were sequenced as 87-base-pair reads on the Illumina HiSeq System. Processing in the source paper ran as follows. A later analysis counted tens of millions of unique TCR beta chains across the 650 to 800 repertoires, and 9 million to 14 million of these chains were shared by at least two donors. A nearest-neighbor algorithm error-corrected the raw reads and collapsed the reads into unique sequences, merging closely related sequences to remove PCR and sequencing errors. Alignment of CDR3 sequences to IMGT reference sequences was used to assign V, D and J gene segments. For a sequence to be retained, a match of at least six nucleotides to both a V gene segment and a J gene segment was required. A rearrangement was called productive if the CDR3 had no stop codons and remained in frame with V and J, and every other rearrangement was called non-productive. CDR3 was defined according to IMGT convention as the region running from the second conserved V-encoded cysteine to the conserved J-encoded phenylalanine. Sequences without an unambiguous match to a single V gene segment were excluded from the earlier analysis of about 600 of the donors. An earlier analysis of almost 600 of the donors classified V segments as functional when productive rearrangements were above 56.7% and as segregating when the standard deviation between donors was above 5%. A statistical classification framework was built for diagnosing cytomegalovirus status from the catalog of TCR beta chain sequences. In a later analysis, TCR nucleotide sequences were compared against IMGT/GENE-DB human TR gene sequences so that V and J genes could be assigned. The TCRdist pipeline was used in a later analysis to assign CDR3 sequences and most-parsimonious VDJ recombination scenarios. In a later analysis, each TCR beta chain was defined by its CDR3 amino acid sequence together with its V-gene family, and reads without a unique V-gene family were excluded. As a way to deal with suspected cross-contamination and a sequencing artifact, a later analysis dropped approximately 570 nucleotide sequences that were highly shared and had low generation probability. A later analysis calculated a clonal expansion index for each public chain from normalized within-repertoire ranks of inferred template counts. In a later analysis, generation probabilities were computed using a VDJ recombination model fitted to out-of-frame rearrangements, and the results were checked against IGoR. A later analysis scored TCR-TCR, TCR-HLA and TCR-CMV co-occurrence with hypergeometric tests, applying a repertoire-size bias correction to TCR pairs. To estimate false discovery rates, a later analysis permuted the HLA or CMV assignments 20 times. In a later analysis, co-occurring TCRs were grouped using DBSCAN, and TCRdist sequence similarity was added for clustering within HLA-allele-positive subsets. Repertoires with fewer than 30,000 or more than 120,000 public chains, plus five repertoires with anomalous nucleotide sharing, were excluded from co-occurrence clustering. The immuneACCESS repertoire file appears here via TCRdb, limited to in-frame rearrangements. These files lack a portion of the clones; in checked studies, under half of the deficit traces to unresolved V genes, and the cause of the others is not known. D and trimming come from the DNA, and the V and J calls and clone size come from that table. Across this sample there are 200,000 to 300,000 clones, with around 81% seen only once. Together, the top ten hold around 8.6% of the sample.

In total, roughly 670 healthy bone marrow donors made up the cohort. At the time of sampling, all cohort members were nominally healthy, though unrecorded immune exposures were likely present. The donor tested CMV seropositive and was one of the 289 seropositive cohort members. Every donor gave a peripheral blood sample, and the peripheral blood mononuclear cells from that sample were used for TCR beta sequencing. Genomic DNA extraction from the blood cell samples was performed with the Qiagen DNeasy Blood Extraction Kit. This specimen belongs to a study of cytomegalovirus exposure and HLA in healthy donors (dated by TCRdb to 2017 to 2019). In the study overall: According to an earlier analysis of 587 of the donors, about 180 million T cells yielded 90 million to 130 million unique TCR beta sequences and roughly 280 Gb of sequence data. Around 320 gigabases of sequencing data and approximately 84 million unique TCR sequences were included in an early release covering 550 to 650 HLA-typed donors. Among the approximately 400 genotyped donors, about 83% belonged to the genetic ancestry cluster associated with self-reported Caucasian donors. The study aimed to test whether cataloging public T cell receptors could reveal signatures of past pathogen exposure. The study profiled the T cell repertoires of under 700 subjects by immunosequencing and related them to cytomegalovirus serostatus. Along with the roughly 670-subject first cohort, a separate validation cohort of over a hundred different subjects was used. The study combined high-throughput TCR immunosequencing, statistical association of individual TCRs with disease status, and machine learning to predict cytomegalovirus infection status. A later analysis re-analyzed previously published TCR beta repertoires from approximately 670 donors and added high-resolution HLA genotyping to study TCR occurrence patterns. Rather than using new phenotypic data, the later analysis identified candidate immune exposures from TCR beta sequences and from how often those sequences occurred across donors. In an earlier analysis of about 590 of the donors, high-throughput TCR beta sequencing was used to judge whether each TCR beta V gene segment behaved as functional or pseudogenic. Donor age, sex, ethnicity and CMV serostatus were collected together with the repertoire data. A later genetic analysis used genome-wide SNP genotypes for about 65% of the 666 donors, treating that subset as a discovery cohort. All discovery cohort repertoires had been generated on a single sequencing platform. Both class I and class II loci were covered by HLA typing, at four-digit resolution. Typing coverage varied by locus: about 620-630 donors for A, B, C, DRB1 and DQB1; more than 500 for DQA1; more than 600 for DPA1; some 470 for DPB1. Several DR-DQ haplotypes were treated as single units for association and clustering because of strong linkage in the cohort. On average, around 200,000 unique TCR beta nucleotide sequences were sequenced per donor among a few hundred genotyped donors of the cohort, with 15% to 20% of those sequences being non-productive.

The research as a whole found: Most TCR sequences were seen in very few donors, while some public TCRs were found in many individuals. This cohort had only TCR beta chains sequenced, and the lack of alpha or paired-chain data limited which features could be detected. A further reported finding was that TCR beta sequences accurately predicted the HLA-A and HLA-B alleles for most subjects in the first cohort. Because some donors lacked HLA typing at each locus, the association tests relied only on the typed subset. In both the original and validation cohorts, the classifier was reported to diagnose cytomegalovirus status with high specificity and sensitivity. In a later analysis, some 18,000 TCR beta sequences were associated with specific HLA alleles at a false discovery rate of 0.05. A cluster of highly shared sequence variants was judged likely to be a technical artifact of the sequencing pipeline. The presence/absence analyses assumed that sequencing depth was roughly uniform across donors, and that assumption may not be true. Compared with equally common non-associated chains, HLA-associated TCR beta chains in a later analysis were more clonally expanded and had lower generation probabilities. Broadly in line with IMGT annotations, most TCR beta V segments showed up in productive rearrangements about 87% or about 30% of the time in an earlier analysis of approximately 640 of the donors. About 17 rarely observed V segments, including chromosome 9 orphons, were excluded from the earlier analysis of about 500 of the donors because counts were too low. Most CMV-associated TCR beta chains appeared to be HLA-restricted in a later analysis, and the HLA associations seemed to be driven largely by CMV exposure. The only immune exposure information available for the cohort was CMV serostatus. A later analysis found that TCR association rates varied across HLA loci, with DRB1 alleles showing the most associated TCRs and HLA-C alleles the fewest. Strong co-occurrence of HLA alleles, especially DR and DQ, made assigning TCR associations to individual alleles difficult. Linkage disequilibrium might explain the correlated functional status among segregating V segments, but an unknown experimental factor could not be excluded. A later genetic analysis associated a missense DCLRE1C variant with V-gene and J-gene trimming of TCR beta chains, and an independent cohort replicated the association. Several of the top co-occurrence clusters appeared to be linked to parvovirus B19, influenza, CMV and Epstein-Barr virus, according to a later analysis. The authors suggested that the approach could potentially be extended to other disease states and immunological phenotypes. A later genetic analysis reported fewer N-insertions in productive TCRs among donors in an Asian-associated ancestry cluster than the roughly 700-donor mean. A few of the identified cytomegalovirus-associated TCR beta chains were confirmed in vitro to be specific for cytomegalovirus antigens. In the study, around 150 TCR beta chains were listed as associated with cytomegalovirus. Some IMGT-functional V segments, including TRBV6-2 and TRBV6-3, could not be told apart with the 87-base-pair reads, so those segments were excluded.

The sequence joins TRBV5-4 to TRBJ2-1, with 8 middle bases fitting TRBD1. This receptor was obtained from a woman aged 55-70 years in good health and CMV-seropositive. Sequencing input: PBMCs. The CDR3 reads as follows: CASSLEDGQGSYNEQFF. DNA sequence: TGTGCCAGTTCGTTAGAGGACGGACAGGGATCCTACAATGAGCAGTTCTTC.